This TCR beta chain is from a study of cytomegalovirus exposure and HLA in healthy donors. Unmatched junction bases numbered 4, after V lost 2 bases and J lost 1 base. This CDR3 spans 16 amino acids. The germline gives CDR1 MNHEY, CDR2 SVGAGI. The primer mix had 60 Vbeta and 13 Jbeta primers. Assay: immunoSEQ multiplex PCR; the TCRdb copy retains only in-frame clones and omits some. The data include 150,000 or so clones; the top ten clones carry 1% to 1.5%. Material: PBMCs. V is TRBV6-5 and J is TRBJ2-5; 10 bases fit TRBD1. The source is a woman aged 55-69 years in good health and CMV-seronegative. CDR3 amino acids: CASSYRGTGAQETQYF. The CDR3 coding sequence is TGTGCCAGCAGTTACAGGGGGACAGGGGCCCAAGAGACCCAGTACTTC.